The 21 T cell receptor beta chains given below trace back to one sample, sequenced in a study of identical twins. TCRdb reprocessed the 5' RACE reads with MiXCR, giving one entry per CDR3 protein. The repertoire holds under 450,000 distinct CDR3 sequences, with around 18% as singletons. The sample consisted of naive T cells sorted from blood. The receptor source for this set is a man aged 45-65 years in good health.

This clonotype has a handful of counts. The rearrangement uses TRBV12-3 or TRBV12-4 and TRBJ2-5, with a possible D match to TRBD1 (6 bases). Trimming stripped 6 bases from V and 5 bases from J, with 16 bases between. The CDR3 runs 14 residues. DNA of the CDR3: TGTGCCAGCAGATCGACCGGGACAACGGAGACCCAGTACTTC. It is translated as CASRSTGTTETQYF.

This clonotype came up many times. The CDR3 spells CASRGAGAHNEQFF. The CDR3 nucleotides are TGTGCCAGCAGGGGAGCAGGGGCTCACAATGAGCAGTTCTTC. The rearrangement joins TRBV7-2 to TRBJ2-1; tentatively, D is TRBD1 (6 bases). Trimming cost V 6 bases and J 5 bases, with 14 bases left between them. The germline gives CDR1 SGHTA, CDR2 FQGNSA. The CDR3 is 14 residues long.

This clonotype has a count of ten or more. The rearrangement uses TRBV4-3 and TRBJ2-5; D might be TRBD1 or TRBD2, each matching 5 bases. CDR3 length equals 15 residues. The ends were cut back, 0 bases at V and 5 bases at J, with 13 bases in the middle. Germline V lookup: CDR1 LGHNA, CDR2 YSLEER. The CDR3 bases are TGCGCCAGCAGCCAAGATCAGGGAGCCCAGGAGACCCAGTACTTC. This encodes CASSQDQGAQETQYF.

This clonotype was counted a single time. The genes are TRBV18 and TRBJ1-2; the D gene is possibly TRBD1 (5 bases). Germline CDR1 reads KGHSH; CDR2 reads LQKENI. CDR3 length equals 15 residues. The V end was cut by 2 bases, the J end by 6 bases, with 16 bases between. The CDR3 nucleotides are TGTGCCAGCTCACCAGGAGACGGGGCTGGCGATGGCTACACCTTC. It specifies CASSPGDGAGDGYTF.

The chain has TRBV12-3 or TRBV12-4 and TRBJ2-7; 7 nucleotides agree with TRBD2. The CDR3 totals 17 residues. Germline trimming cut 5 bases from V and 3 bases from J; bases unmatched to any gene: 16. The CDR3 region has the DNA TGTGCCAGCAGTGGATGGCTGGGGGGGTTTGGGAACTACGAGCAGTACTTC. Its protein is CASSGWLGGFGNYEQYF.

This clonotype was counted many times. The J gene is TRBJ2-7, the V gene TRBV10-3; 7 bases are shared with TRBD1. Germline V gene sequence: CDR1 ENHRY, CDR2 SYGVKD. Trimming removed 6 bases from V and 3 bases from J; junction bases left unmatched: 8. This CDR3 is 14 amino acids long. Here the CDR3 DNA reads TGTGCCATCAGCTGGGACAGAATCAACTACGAGCAGTACTTC. Its translation is CAISWDRINYEQYF.

This clonotype showed up many times. V usage is TRBV5-1 and J usage is TRBJ2-5, with D unclear. In germline, CDR1 is SGHRS, CDR2 YFSETQ. The length of the CDR3 is 14 residues. V dropped 4 bases and J dropped 2 bases, with 12 bases sitting between them. The CDR3 sequence: CASSQLLGQETQYF. CDR3 nucleotides: TGCGCCAGCAGCCAACTTCTAGGGCAAGAGACCCAGTACTTC.

A few counts support this clonotype. CDR3 sequence (DNA): TGCAGTGATAGTGCGGAGACCCAGTACTTC. It specifies CSDSAETQYF. This chain joins TRBV20-1 and TRBJ2-5; no firm D call. CDR1 is DFQATT and CDR2 is SNEGSKA in the germline V gene (reference sequence). The V and J ends lost 7 bases and 5 bases respectively, with 8 bases between them. The CDR3 has 10 amino acids.

In its sample, this clonotype was seen many times. The V gene is TRBV3-1, the J gene TRBJ2-2, with D tentatively TRBD2 (6 bases). Germline CDR1 is LGHDT and CDR2 is YNNKEL (reference sequence). V lost 5 bases and J lost 5, with 12 bases in between. The CDR3 is made up of 14 amino acids. This chain's CDR3 is CASSGGVRTGELFF. The CDR3 bases are TGTGCCAGCAGCGGAGGGGTCAGGACCGGGGAGCTGTTTTTT.

This clonotype was counted at least ten times. This chain joins TRBV7-8 and TRBJ1-1; unclear D gene. V was pared by 2 bases and J by 1 base, with 17 bases between. Germline V gene lookup returns CDR1 SGHVS and CDR2 FQNEAQ. This CDR3 is built from 17 residues. CDR3 DNA sequence: TGTGCCAGCAGCTTACTCCGCGCGCAAATAAAGAACACTGAAGCTTTCTTT. Amino acid sequence: CASSLLRAQIKNTEAFF.

The genes are TRBV7-8 and TRBJ2-7, with 8 bases identical to TRBD2. Per the germline V gene, CDR1 is SGHVS and CDR2 is FQNEAQ. The CDR3 is 15 amino acids. V lost 3 bases and J lost 1; bases outside the gene matches: 5. Here the CDR3 reads CASSFEVAGSYEQYF. Here the CDR3 DNA reads TGTGCCAGCAGCTTCGAGGTAGCGGGGTCCTACGAGCAGTACTTC.

The rearrangement uses TRBV7-2 and TRBJ2-7; 15 bases agree with TRBD2. The CDR3 extends over 15 amino acids. V lost 1 base to trimming and J lost 7 bases; unmatched junction nucleotides: 2. Germline V gene data show CDR1 as SGHTA and CDR2 as FQGNSA. Here the CDR3 DNA reads TGTGCCAGCAGCTTAGAAGGGACTAGCGGGAGGGAGCAGTACTTC. It encodes CASSLEGTSGREQYF. Looking up the rest from reference TRBV7-2 and TRBJ2-7 gives the full variable domain: GAGVSQSPSNKVTEKGKDVELRCDPISGHTALYWYRQSLGQGLEFLIYFQGNSAPDKSGLPSDRFSAERTGGSVSTLTIQRTQQEDSAVYLCASSLEGTSGREQYFGPGTRLTVT.

J is TRBJ2-2 and V is TRBV9; no clear D. Looked up from germline, CDR1 is SGDLS and CDR2 is YYNGEE. CDR3 size: 13 residues. The ends were cut back, 0 bases at V and 5 bases at J, with 5 bases in the middle. CDR3 nucleotide sequence: TGTGCCAGCAGCGTAGACGGTACCGGGGAGCTGTTTTTT. It codes for CASSVDGTGELFF.

This clonotype showed up many times. V and J are TRBV29-1 and TRBJ1-2; TRBD1 matches 7 bases. J was trimmed by 5 bases and V by 6 bases; bases with no gene match: 9. CDR3 size: 13 residues. The germline gives CDR1 SQVTM, CDR2 ANQGSEA. In nucleotides, the CDR3 is TGCAGCGTACGGGAGGGGGCACGGTATGGCTACACCTTC. This sequence encodes CSVREGARYGYTF.

This clonotype was counted ten times or more. The chain uses TRBV19 and TRBJ2-3, with D hard to call. V shed 3 bases and J shed 1 base, with 8 bases lying between them. Per the germline V gene, CDR1 is LNHDA and CDR2 is SQIVND (reference sequence). The CDR3 consists of 14 residues. The CDR3 DNA is TGTGCCAGTAGTATGACCAGGCGCACAGATACGCAGTATTTT. Its protein product is CASSMTRRTDTQYF.

Many counts were recorded for this clonotype. V usage is TRBV20-1 and J usage is TRBJ2-5, with no clear D. CDR3 length equals 12 residues. Trimming took off 5 bases at V and 5 bases at J, with 12 bases between the two ends. CDR1 is DFQATT, CDR2 SNEGSKA, per germline (reference sequence). The CDR3 loop reads CSAYHSGETQYF. DNA for the CDR3: TGCAGTGCTTACCACAGTGGGGAGACCCAGTACTTC.

J is TRBJ2-1 and V is TRBV5-5; 10 bases are a match to TRBD1. The CDR3 is 15 residues long. V trimming: 4 bases; J trimming: 2 bases; junction bases outside the gene matches: 3. Germline assignment: CDR1 SGHKS and CDR2 YYEKEE (reference sequence). For the CDR3, the DNA is TGTGCCAGCAGCAACGGACAGGGGGCCTACAATGAGCAGTTCTTC. Amino acids: CASSNGQGAYNEQFF.

Only a few counts were recorded for this clonotype. The CDR3 region has the DNA TGTGCCAGCACCCCGGGGAGGAGGAATAGCAATCAGCCCCAGCATTTT. The encoded protein is CASTPGRRNSNQPQHF. The gene calls are TRBV6-2 or TRBV6-3 and TRBJ1-5; D unresolved. Per germline, CDR1 MNHEY and CDR2 SVGEGT. Trimming took off 7 bases at V and 0 bases at J, with 16 bases between the two ends. The CDR3 covers 16 residues.

In its sample, this clonotype was seen a few times. V is TRBV11-2 and J is TRBJ2-5; D ambiguous. V was pared by 4 bases and J by 10 bases, with 16 bases between. This CDR3 is built from 13 residues. CDR1 SGHAT and CDR2 FQNNGV come from the germline V gene. This chain's CDR3 is CASSSRSVGNQYF. In nucleotides, the CDR3 is TGTGCCAGCAGCTCTCGATCGGTGGGGAACCAGTACTTC. The entire variable domain, with the rest obtained from reference TRBV11-2 and TRBJ2-5, is as follows: EAGVAQSPRYKIIEKRQSVAFWCNPISGHATLYWYQQILGQGPKLLIQFQNNGVVDDSQLPKDRFSAERLKGVDSTLKIQPAKLEDSAVYLCASSSRSVGNQYFGPGTRLLVL.

This clonotype was recorded many times. V gene TRBV9 combines with J gene TRBJ2-1; TRBD2 matches at 14 bases. The CDR3 covers 16 residues. With 0 bases clipped from V and 9 bases from J, the junction kept 5 bases outside the gene matches. Germline-derived CDR1 and CDR2 are SGDLS and YYNGEE. CDR3 sequence: CASSVAGLAGVGEQFF. The DNA for the CDR3 is TGTGCCAGCAGCGTAGCGGGACTAGCGGGAGTGGGTGAGCAGTTCTTC.

This clonotype was found many times. The chain recombines TRBV12-3 or TRBV12-4 with TRBJ1-2, with D perhaps TRBD1 (5 bases). V lost 1 base, J lost 7 bases, and 10 bases lay in between. The CDR3 has 13 amino acids. DNA for the CDR3: TGTGCCAGCAGTTTAGGGACGGGGCTTGGCTACACCTTC. This gives the protein CASSLGTGLGYTF.